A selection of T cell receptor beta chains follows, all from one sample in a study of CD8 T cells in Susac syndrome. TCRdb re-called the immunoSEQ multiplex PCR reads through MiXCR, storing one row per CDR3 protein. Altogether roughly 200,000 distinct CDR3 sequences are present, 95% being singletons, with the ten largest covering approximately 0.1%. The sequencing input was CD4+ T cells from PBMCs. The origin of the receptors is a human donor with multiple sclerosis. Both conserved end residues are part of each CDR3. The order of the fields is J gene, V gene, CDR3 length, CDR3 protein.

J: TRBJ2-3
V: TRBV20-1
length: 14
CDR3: CSATKRGGTDTQYF

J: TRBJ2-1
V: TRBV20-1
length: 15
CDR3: CSARDLASGGAEQFF

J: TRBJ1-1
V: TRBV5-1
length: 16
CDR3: CASSLRQGALFDEAFF

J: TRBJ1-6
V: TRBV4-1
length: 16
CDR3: CASSQARTEDNSPLHF

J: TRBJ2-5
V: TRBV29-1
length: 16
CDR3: CSVEGTGTGSQETQYF

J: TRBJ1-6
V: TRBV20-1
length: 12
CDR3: CSARTLNSPLHF

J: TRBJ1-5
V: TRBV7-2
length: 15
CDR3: CASSLDTGSYQPQHF

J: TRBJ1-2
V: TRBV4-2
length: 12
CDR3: CASSRRDYGYTF

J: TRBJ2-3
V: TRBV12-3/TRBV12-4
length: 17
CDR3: CASSWDRGRSSTDTQYF

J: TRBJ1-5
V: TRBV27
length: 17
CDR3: CASSPGRLGSSNQPQHF

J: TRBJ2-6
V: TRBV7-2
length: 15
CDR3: CATRGGGSGANVLTF

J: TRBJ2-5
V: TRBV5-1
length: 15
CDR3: CASSFYRGRGETQYF

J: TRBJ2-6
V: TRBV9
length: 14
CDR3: CASSGLSGANVLTF

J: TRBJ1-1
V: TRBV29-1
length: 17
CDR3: CSVGSSPGQGMNTEAFF

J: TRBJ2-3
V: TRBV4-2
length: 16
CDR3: CASSQGGTSLTDTQYF

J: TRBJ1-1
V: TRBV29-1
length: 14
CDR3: CSVDTGGWGTEAFF

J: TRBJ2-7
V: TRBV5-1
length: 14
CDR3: CASSLGRAALEQYF